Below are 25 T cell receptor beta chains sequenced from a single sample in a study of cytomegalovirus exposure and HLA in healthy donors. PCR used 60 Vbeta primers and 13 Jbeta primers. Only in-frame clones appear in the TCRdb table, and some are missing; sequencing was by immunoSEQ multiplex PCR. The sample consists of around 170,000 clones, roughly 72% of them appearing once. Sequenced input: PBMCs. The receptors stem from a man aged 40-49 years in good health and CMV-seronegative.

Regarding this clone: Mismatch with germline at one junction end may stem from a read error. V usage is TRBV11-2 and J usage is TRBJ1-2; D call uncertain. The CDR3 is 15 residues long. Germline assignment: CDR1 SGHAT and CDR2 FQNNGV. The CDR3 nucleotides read TGTGCCAGCAGCTTAACGGCAGCAGCTAACTATGGCTACGCCTTC. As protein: CASSLTAAANYGYAF.

CDR3 coding DNA: TGTGCCAGCAGCCGGAGCTCCTACGAGCAGTACGTC. This encodes CASSRSSYEQYV. The chain employs TRBV13 and TRBJ2-7, with D unresolved. Germline V lookup: CDR1 PRHDT, CDR2 FYEKMQ (reference sequence). Trimming stripped 5 bases from V and 0 bases from J, with 5 bases between. The CDR3 consists of 12 residues.

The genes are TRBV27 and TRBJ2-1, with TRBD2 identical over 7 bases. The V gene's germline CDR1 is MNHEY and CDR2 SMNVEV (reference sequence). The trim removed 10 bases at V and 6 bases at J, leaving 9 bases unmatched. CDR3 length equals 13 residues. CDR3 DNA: TGTGCCACCTCCCGGGGGGATTCCAATGAGCAGTTCTTC. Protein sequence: CATSRGDSNEQFF.

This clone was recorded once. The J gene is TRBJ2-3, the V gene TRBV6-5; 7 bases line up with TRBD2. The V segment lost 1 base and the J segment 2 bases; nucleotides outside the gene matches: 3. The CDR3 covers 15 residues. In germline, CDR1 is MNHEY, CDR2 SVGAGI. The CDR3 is CASSYWEGVTDTQYF. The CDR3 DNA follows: TGTGCCAGCAGTTACTGGGAGGGAGTCACAGATACGCAGTATTTT.

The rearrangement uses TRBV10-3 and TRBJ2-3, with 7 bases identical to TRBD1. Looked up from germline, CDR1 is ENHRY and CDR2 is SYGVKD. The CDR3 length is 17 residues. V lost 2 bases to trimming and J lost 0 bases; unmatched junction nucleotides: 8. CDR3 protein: CAISETFDRVSTDTQYF. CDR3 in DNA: TGTGCCATCAGTGAGACTTTTGACAGGGTGAGCACAGATACGCAGTATTTT.

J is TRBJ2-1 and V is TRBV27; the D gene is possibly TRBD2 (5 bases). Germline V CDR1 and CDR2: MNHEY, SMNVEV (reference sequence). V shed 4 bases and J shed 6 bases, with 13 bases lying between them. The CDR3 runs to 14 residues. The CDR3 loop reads CASSSSLAVNEQFF. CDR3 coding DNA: TGTGCCAGCAGTTCTTCCCTAGCCGTCAATGAGCAGTTCTTC.

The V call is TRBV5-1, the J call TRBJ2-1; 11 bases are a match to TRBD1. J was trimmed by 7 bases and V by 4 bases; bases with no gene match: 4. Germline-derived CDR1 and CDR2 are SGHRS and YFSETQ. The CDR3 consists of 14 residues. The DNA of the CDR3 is TGCGCCAGCAGCCGTGGGACAGGGGGTAATGAGCAGTTCTTC. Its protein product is CASSRGTGGNEQFF. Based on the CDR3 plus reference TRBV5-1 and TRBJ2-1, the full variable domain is KAGVTQTPRYLIKTRGQQVTLSCSPISGHRSVSWYQQTPGQGLQFLFEYFSETQRNKGNFPGRFSGRQFSNSRSEMNVSTLELGDSALYLCASSRGTGGNEQFFGPGTRLTVL.

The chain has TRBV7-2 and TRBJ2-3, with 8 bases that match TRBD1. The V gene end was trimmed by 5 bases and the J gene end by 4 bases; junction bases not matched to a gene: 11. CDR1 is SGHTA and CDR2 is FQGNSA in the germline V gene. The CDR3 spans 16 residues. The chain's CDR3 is CASSPGGTQQADTQYF. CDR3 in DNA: TGTGCCAGCAGCCCAGGGGGCACCCAACAGGCAGATACGCAGTATTTT. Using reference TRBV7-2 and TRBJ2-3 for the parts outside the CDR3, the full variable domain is GAGVSQSPSNKVTEKGKDVELRCDPISGHTALYWYRQSLGQGLEFLIYFQGNSAPDKSGLPSDRFSAERTGGSVSTLTIQRTQQEDSAVYLCASSPGGTQQADTQYFGPGTRLTVL.

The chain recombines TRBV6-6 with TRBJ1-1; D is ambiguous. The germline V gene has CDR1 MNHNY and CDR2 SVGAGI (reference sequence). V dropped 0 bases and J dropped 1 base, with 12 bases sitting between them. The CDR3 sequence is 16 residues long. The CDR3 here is CASSYSVGWANTEAFF. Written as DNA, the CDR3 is TGTGCCAGCAGTTACTCCGTGGGTTGGGCGAACACTGAAGCTTTCTTT.

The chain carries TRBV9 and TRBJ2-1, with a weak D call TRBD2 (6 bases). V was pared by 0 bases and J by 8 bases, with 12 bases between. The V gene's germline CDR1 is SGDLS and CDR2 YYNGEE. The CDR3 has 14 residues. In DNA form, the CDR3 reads TGTGCCAGCAGCGTAGAAACAGGAGGGCATGAGCAGTTCTTC. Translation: CASSVETGGHEQFF.

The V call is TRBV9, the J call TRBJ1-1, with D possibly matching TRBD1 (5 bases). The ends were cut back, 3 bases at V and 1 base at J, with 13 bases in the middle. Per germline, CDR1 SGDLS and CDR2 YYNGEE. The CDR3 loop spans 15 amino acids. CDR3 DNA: TGTGCCAGCAGCGGACCATGGGACTCGAACACTGAAGCTTTCTTT. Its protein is CASSGPWDSNTEAFF.

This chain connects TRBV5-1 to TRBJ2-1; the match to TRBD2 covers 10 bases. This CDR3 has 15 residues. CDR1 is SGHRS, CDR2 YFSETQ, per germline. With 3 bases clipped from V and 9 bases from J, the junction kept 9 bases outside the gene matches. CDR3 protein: CASSYLAGDGSEQFF. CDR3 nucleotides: TGCGCCAGCAGCTATCTAGCGGGAGACGGCAGTGAGCAGTTCTTC.

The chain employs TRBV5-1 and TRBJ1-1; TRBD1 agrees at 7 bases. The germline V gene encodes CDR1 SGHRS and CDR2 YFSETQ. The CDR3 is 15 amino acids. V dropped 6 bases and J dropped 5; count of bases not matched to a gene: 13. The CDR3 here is CASKEGAIGGTEAFF. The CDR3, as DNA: TGCGCCAGCAAGGAGGGGGCTATTGGGGGGACTGAAGCTTTCTTT. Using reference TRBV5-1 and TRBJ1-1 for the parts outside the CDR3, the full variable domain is KAGVTQTPRYLIKTRGQQVTLSCSPISGHRSVSWYQQTPGQGLQFLFEYFSETQRNKGNFPGRFSGRQFSNSRSEMNVSTLELGDSALYLCASKEGAIGGTEAFFGQGTRLTVV.

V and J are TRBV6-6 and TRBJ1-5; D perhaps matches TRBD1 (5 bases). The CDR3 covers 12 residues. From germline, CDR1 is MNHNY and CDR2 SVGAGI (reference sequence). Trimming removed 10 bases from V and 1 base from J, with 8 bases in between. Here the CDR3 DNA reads TGTGCCACGGGGGAGAGCAATCAGCCCCAGCATTTT. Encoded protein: CATGESNQPQHF.

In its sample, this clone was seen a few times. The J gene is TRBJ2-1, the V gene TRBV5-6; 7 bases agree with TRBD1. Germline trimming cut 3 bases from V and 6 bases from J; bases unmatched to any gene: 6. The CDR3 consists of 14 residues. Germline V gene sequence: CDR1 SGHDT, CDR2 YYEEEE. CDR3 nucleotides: TGTGCCAGCAGCTCGACAGGGTATCGCAATGAGCAGTTCTTC. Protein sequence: CASSSTGYRNEQFF. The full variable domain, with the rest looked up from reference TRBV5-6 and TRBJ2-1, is DAGVTQSPTHLIKTRGQQVTLRCSPKSGHDTVSWYQQALGQGPQFIFQYYEEEERQRGNFPDRFSGHQFPNYSSELNVNALLLGDSALYLCASSSTGYRNEQFFGPGTRLTVL.

CDR3 sequence (DNA): TGTGCCAGCAGCCCGGGACTAGCGGGAGTAGGAGGAGAGACCCAGTACTTC. It translates to CASSPGLAGVGGETQYF. The chain employs TRBV7-8 and TRBJ2-5; 14 nucleotides match TRBD2. The germline V gene encodes CDR1 SGHVS and CDR2 FQNEAQ. The J segment lost 4 bases and the V segment lost 5 bases, leaving 9 bases of the junction unmatched. The CDR3 has 17 amino acids.

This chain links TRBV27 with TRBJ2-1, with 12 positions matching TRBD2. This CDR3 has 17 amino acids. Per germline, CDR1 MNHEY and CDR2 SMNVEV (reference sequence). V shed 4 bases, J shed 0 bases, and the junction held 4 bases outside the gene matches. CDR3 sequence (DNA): TGTGCCAGCAGTTCGTCTAGCGGGAGGGACTCCTACAATGAGCAGTTCTTC. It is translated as CASSSSSGRDSYNEQFF.

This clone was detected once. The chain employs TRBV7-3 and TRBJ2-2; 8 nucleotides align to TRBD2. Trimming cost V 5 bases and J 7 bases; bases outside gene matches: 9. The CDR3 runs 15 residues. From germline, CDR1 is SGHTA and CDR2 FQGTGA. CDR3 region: CASSPQAGVNGELFF. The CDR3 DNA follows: TGTGCCAGCAGCCCCCAAGCGGGAGTGAACGGGGAGCTGTTTTTT.

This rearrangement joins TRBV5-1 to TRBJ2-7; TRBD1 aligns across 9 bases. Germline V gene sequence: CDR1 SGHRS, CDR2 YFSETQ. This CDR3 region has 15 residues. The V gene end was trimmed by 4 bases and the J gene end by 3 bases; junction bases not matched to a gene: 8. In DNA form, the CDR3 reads TGCGCCAGCAGCCCTACTGGGACAGGGAACTACGAGCAGTACGTC. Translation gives CASSPTGTGNYEQYV.

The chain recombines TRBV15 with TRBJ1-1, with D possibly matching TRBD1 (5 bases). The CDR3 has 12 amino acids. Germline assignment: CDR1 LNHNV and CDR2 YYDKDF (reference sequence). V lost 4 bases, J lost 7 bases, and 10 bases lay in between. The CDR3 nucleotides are TGTGCCACCAGCATCTTCGGGGGTGAAGCTTTCTTT. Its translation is CATSIFGGEAFF.

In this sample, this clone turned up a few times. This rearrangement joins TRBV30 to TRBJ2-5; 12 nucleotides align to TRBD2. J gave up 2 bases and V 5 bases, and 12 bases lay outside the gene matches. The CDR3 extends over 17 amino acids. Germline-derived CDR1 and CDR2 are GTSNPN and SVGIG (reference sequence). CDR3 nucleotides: TGTGCCTGGGGATATCTAGCGGGAGGGCCGGGTCAAGAGACCCAGTACTTC. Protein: CAWGYLAGGPGQETQYF.

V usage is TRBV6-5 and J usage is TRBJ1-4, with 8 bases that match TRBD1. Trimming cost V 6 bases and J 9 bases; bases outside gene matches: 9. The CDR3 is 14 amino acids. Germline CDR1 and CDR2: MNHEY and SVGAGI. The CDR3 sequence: CASSNGQGLKKLFF. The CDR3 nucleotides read TGTGCCAGCAGCAACGGACAGGGACTGAAAAAACTGTTTTTT.

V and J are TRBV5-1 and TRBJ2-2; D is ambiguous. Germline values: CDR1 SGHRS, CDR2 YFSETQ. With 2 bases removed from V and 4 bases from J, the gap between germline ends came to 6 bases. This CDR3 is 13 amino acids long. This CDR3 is CASSLDSTGELFF. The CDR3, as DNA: TGCGCCAGCAGCTTAGATAGCACCGGGGAGCTGTTTTTT.

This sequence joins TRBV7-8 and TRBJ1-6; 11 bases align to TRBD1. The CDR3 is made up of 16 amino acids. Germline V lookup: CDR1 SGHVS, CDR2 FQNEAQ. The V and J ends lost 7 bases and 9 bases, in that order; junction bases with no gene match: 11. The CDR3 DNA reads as TGTGCCAGCAAAACCGTGGACAGGGGGCAAAGTTCACCCCTCCACTTT. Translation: CASKTVDRGQSSPLHF.

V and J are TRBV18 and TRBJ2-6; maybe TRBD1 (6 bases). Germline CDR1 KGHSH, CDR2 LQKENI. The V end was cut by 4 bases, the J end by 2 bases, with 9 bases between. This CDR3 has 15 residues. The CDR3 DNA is TGTGCCAGCTCACTCCAGGGGACTGGGGCCAACGTCCTGACTTTC. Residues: CASSLQGTGANVLTF.